This T cell receptor (beta chain) is from a study of early T cells in non-severe SARS-CoV-2 infection. The library protocol tagged individual cDNA molecules with unique molecular identifiers. Each CDR3 protein gets one entry after TCRdb re-called the 5' RACE reads with MiXCR. This sample carries approximately 70,000 distinct CDR3 sequences, over 10% of them seen once, and the ten largest clones take about 5.2%. Sequenced: whole blood. The receptor's source is an adult who was a healthcare worker with PCR-confirmed SARS-CoV-2 infection or an uninfected control (not recorded which).

The CDR3 coding sequence is TGTGCCAGCAGTTTAATCCAGCGGGGGAATGAGCAGTTCTTC. Translated, it gives CASSLIQRGNEQFF. This chain connects TRBV27 to TRBJ2-1, with 8 bases that match TRBD2. There are 14 residues in the CDR3. V lost 2 bases, J lost 7 bases, and 4 bases stayed unmatched. Germline V gene sequence: CDR1 MNHEY, CDR2 SMNVEV (reference sequence).